This T cell receptor beta chain was sequenced in a study of T cells in localized non-small cell lung cancer. General observations from the study: Uninvolved nearby lung showed the greatest T cell clonality, exceeding that found in tumor. Longer overall survival was linked to higher blood T cell density.

Produced via immunoSEQ multiplex PCR; TCRdb's table is partial and in-frame only. In the table there are over 15,000 clones, about 90% of which are singletons. Regarding this clone: Its antigen is currently unknown.

Trimming cost V 2 bases and J 3 bases; bases outside gene matches: 6. Germline assignment: CDR1 SNHLY and CDR2 FYNNEI. This CDR3 comprises 15 residues. The source was peripheral blood mononuclear cells, collected before any cancer treatment. This TCR was sampled from a male donor older than 55 with stage II lung adenocarcinoma. The chain uses TRBV2 and TRBJ1-1; 7 bases fit TRBD1. The CDR3 spells CASSEWVRGDTEAFF. CDR3 bases: TGTGCCAGCAGTGAATGGGTCAGGGGGGACACTGAAGCTTTCTTT.